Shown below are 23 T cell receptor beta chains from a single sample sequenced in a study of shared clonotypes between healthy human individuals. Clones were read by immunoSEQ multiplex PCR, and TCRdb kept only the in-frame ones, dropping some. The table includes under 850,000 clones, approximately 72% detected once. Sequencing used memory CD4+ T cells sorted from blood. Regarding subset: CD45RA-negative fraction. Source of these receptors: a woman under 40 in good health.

The CDR3 here is CAWSRQGDKISYEQYF. CDR3 sequence (DNA): TGTGCCTGGAGTAGACAGGGCGACAAAATTTCCTACGAGCAGTACTTC. The genes are TRBV30 and TRBJ2-7, with 7 bases that match TRBD1. In germline, CDR1 is GTSNPN, CDR2 SVGIG (reference sequence). Germline trimming cut 2 bases from V and 1 base from J; bases unmatched to any gene: 11. The CDR3 loop spans 16 amino acids.

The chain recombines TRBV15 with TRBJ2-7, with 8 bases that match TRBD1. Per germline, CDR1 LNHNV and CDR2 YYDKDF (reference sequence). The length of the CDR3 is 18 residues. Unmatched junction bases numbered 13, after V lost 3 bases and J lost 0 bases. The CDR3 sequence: CATSRRRTGTGSSYEQYF. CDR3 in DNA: TGTGCCACCAGCAGGCGGCGAACCGGGACAGGAAGCTCCTACGAGCAGTACTTC.

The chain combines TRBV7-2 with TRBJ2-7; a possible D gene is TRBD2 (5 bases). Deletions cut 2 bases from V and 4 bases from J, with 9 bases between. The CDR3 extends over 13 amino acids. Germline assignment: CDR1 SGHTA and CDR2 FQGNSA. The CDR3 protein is CASSLSGEYEQYF. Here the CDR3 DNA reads TGTGCCAGCAGCTTAAGCGGAGAATACGAGCAGTACTTC.

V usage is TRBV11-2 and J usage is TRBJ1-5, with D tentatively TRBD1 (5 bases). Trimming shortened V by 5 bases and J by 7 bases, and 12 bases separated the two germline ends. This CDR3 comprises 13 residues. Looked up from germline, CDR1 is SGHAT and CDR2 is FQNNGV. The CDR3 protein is CASSLGAEQPQHF. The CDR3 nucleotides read TGTGCCAGCAGCCTAGGGGCGGAGCAGCCCCAGCATTTT.

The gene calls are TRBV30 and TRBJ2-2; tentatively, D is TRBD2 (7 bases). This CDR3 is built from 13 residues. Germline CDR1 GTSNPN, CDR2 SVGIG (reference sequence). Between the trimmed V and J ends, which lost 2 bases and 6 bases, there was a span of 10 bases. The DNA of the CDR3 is TGTGCCTGGAGTTTGGGGGGGCCCGGGGAGCTGTTTTTT. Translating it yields CAWSLGGPGELFF.

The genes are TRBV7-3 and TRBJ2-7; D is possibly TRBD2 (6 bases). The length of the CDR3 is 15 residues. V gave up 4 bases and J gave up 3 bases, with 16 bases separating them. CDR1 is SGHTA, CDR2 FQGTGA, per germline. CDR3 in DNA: TGTGCCAGCAGCTATTCCCGGGACTCCCTCTACGAGCAGTACTTC. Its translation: CASSYSRDSLYEQYF.

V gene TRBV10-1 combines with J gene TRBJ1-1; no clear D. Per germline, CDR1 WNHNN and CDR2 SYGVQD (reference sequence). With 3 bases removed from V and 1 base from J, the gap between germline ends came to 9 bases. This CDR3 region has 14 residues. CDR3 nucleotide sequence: TGCGCCAGCAGTGATCGGCGGGCGAACACTGAAGCTTTCTTT. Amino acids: CASSDRRANTEAFF.

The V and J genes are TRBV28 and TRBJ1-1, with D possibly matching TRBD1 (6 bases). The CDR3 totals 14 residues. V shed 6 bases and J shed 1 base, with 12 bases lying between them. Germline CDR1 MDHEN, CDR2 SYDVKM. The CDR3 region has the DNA TGTGCCAGCAGCTCTGCGACAGGGAACACTGAAGCTTTCTTT. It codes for CASSSATGNTEAFF.

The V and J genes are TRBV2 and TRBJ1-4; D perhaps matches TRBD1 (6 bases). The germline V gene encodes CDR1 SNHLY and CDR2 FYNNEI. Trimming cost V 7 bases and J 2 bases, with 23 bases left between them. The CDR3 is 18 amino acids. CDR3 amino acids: CASTLREQGFLTNEKLFF. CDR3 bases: TGTGCCAGCACACTCCGGGAACAGGGATTTTTGACTAATGAAAAACTGTTTTTT.

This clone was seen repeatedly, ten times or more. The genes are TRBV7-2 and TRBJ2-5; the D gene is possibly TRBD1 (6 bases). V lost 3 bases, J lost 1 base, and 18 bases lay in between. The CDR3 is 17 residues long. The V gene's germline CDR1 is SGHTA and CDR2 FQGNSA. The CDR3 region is CASSFLRGTLSQETQYF. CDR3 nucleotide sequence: TGTGCCAGCAGCTTCCTTAGGGGGACCCTATCCCAAGAGACCCAGTACTTC.

The CDR3 DNA is TGTGCCAGCAGTCCTCGCGCCACTGAAGCTTTCTTT. Translated: CASSPRATEAFF. The chain employs TRBV28 and TRBJ1-1; unclear D gene. The CDR3 consists of 12 residues. Trimming removed 5 bases at V and 4 bases at J, with 8 bases between. Germline loops: CDR1 MDHEN, CDR2 SYDVKM.

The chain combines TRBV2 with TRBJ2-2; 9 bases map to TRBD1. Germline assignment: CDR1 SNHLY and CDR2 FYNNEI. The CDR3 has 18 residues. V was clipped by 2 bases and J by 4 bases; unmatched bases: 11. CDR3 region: CASSEFPGQGFGTGELFF. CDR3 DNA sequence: TGTGCCAGCAGTGAATTCCCGGGACAGGGCTTTGGCACCGGGGAGCTGTTTTTT. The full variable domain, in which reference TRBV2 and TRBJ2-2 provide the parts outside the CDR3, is EPEVTQTPSHQVTQMGQEVILRCVPISNHLYFYWYRQILGQKVEFLVSFYNNEISEKSEIFDDQFSVERPDGSNFTLKIRSTKLEDSAMYFCASSEFPGQGFGTGELFFGEGSRLTVL.

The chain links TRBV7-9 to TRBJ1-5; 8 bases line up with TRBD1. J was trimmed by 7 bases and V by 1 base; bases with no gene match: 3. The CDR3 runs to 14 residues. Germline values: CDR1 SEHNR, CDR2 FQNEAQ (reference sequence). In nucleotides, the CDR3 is TGTGCCAGCAGCTTAGGGACAGGGTACCAGCCCCAGCATTTT. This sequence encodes CASSLGTGYQPQHF.

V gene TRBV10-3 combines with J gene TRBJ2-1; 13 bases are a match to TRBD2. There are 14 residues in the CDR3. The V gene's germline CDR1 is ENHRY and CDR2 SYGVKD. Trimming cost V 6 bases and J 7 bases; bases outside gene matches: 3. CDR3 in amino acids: CAIRGLAGENEQFF. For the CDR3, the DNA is TGTGCCATCAGAGGACTAGCGGGAGAGAATGAGCAGTTCTTC.

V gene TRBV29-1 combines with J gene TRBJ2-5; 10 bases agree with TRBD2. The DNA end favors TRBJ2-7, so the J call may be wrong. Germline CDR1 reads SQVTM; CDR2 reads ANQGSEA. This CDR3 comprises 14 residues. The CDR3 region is CSVILGLAVYEQYF. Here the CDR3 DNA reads TGCAGCGTCATCCTAGGACTAGCGGTTTACGAGCAGTACTTC.

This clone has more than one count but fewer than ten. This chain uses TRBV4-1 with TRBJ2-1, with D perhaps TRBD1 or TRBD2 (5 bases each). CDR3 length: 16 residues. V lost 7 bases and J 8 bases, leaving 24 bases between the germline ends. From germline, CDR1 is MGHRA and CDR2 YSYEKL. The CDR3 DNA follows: TGCGCCAGCACCTCAACACCCGGGACCCCACTGGATGAGCAGTTCTTC. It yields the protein CASTSTPGTPLDEQFF.

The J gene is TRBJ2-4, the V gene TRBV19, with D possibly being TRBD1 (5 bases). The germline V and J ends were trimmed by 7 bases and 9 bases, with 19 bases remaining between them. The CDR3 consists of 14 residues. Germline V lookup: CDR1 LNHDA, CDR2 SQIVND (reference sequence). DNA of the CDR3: TGTGCCAGTACCCCACGGGCAGGGCAGGGCATTCAGTACTTC. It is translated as CASTPRAGQGIQYF.

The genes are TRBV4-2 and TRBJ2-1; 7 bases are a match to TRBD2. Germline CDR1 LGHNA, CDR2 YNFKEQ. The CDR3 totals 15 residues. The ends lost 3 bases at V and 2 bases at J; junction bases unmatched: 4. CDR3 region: CASSHGRDPYNEQFF. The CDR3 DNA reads TGTGCCAGCAGCCATGGGAGGGACCCCTACAATGAGCAGTTCTTC.

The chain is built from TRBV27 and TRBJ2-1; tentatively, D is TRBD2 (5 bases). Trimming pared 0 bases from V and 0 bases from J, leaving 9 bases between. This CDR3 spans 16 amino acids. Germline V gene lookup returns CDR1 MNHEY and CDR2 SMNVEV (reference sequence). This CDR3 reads CASSLSRASSYNEQFF. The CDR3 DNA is TGTGCCAGCAGTTTATCGAGGGCAAGCTCCTACAATGAGCAGTTCTTC.

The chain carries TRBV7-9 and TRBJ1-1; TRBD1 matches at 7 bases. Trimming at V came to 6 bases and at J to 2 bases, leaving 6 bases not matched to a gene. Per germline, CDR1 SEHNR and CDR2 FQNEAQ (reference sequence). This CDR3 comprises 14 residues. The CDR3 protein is CASRHRDRNTEAFF. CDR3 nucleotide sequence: TGTGCCAGCAGACACCGGGACAGAAACACTGAAGCTTTCTTT.

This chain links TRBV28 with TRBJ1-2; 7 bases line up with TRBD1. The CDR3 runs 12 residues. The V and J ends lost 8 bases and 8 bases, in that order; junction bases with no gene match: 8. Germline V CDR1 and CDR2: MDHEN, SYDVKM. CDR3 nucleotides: TGTGCCAGCTCAAGAGGGACAGTCGGCTACACCTTC. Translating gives CASSRGTVGYTF.

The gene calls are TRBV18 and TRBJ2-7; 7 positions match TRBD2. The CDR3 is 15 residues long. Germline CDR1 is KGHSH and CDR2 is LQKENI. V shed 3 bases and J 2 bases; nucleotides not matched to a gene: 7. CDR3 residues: CASSPRDYLTYEQYF. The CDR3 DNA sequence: TGTGCCAGCTCACCGAGGGACTACCTAACCTACGAGCAGTACTTC.

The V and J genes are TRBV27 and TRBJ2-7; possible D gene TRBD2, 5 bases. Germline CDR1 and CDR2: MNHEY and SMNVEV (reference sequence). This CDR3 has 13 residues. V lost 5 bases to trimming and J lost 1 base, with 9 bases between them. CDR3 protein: CASSRGRSYEQYF. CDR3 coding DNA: TGTGCCAGCAGTCGAGGGCGTTCCTACGAGCAGTACTTC.